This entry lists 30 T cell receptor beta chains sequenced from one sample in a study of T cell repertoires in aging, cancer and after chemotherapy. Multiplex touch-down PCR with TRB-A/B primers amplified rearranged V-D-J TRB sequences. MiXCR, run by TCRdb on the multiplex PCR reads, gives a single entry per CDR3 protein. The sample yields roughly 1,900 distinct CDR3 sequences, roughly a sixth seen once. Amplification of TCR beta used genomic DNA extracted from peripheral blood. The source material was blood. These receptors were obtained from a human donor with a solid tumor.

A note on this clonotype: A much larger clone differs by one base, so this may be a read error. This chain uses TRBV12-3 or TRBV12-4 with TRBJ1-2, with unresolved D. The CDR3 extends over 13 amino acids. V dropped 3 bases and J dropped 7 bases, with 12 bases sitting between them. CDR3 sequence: CASSLASSCGYTF. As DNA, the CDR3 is TGTGCCAGCAGTTTGGCGTCAAGCTGTGGCTACACCTTC.

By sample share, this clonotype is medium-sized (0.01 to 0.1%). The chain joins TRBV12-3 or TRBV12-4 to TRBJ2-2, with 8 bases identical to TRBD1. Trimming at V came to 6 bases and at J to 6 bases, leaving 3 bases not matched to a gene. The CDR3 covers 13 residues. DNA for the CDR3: TGTGCCAGCAGGGACAGGGTTCCCGGGGAGCTGTTTTTT. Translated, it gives CASRDRVPGELFF.

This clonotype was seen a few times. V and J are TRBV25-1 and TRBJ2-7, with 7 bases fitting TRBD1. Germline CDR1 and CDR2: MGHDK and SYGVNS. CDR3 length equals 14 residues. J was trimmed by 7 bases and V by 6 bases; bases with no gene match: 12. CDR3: CASSDRGGAGEQYF. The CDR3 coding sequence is TGTGCCAGCAGCGATCGAGGGGGCGCCGGGGAGCAGTACTTC.

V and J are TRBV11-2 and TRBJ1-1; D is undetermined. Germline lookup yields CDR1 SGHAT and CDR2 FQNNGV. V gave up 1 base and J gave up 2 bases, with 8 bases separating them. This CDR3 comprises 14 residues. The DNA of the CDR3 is TGTGCCAGCAGCTTAGTGCGCGTTAACACTGAAGCTTTCTTT. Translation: CASSLVRVNTEAFF.

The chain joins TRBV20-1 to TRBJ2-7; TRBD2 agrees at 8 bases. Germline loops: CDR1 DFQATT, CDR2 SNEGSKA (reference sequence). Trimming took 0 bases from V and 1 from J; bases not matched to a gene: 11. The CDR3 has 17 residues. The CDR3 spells CSARDLGSGALSYEQYF. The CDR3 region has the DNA TGCAGTGCTAGAGATCTGGGTAGCGGGGCCCTTTCCTACGAGCAGTACTTC.

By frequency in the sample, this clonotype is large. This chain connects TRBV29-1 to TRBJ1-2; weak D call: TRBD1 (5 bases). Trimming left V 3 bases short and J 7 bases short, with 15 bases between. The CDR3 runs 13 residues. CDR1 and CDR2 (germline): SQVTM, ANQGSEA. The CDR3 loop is CSVELNVRAGYTF. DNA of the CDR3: TGCAGCGTTGAGTTGAATGTCAGGGCTGGCTACACCTTC. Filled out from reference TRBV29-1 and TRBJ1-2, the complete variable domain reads SAVISQKPSRDICQRGTSLTIQCQVDSQVTMMFWYRQQPGQSLTLIATANQGSEATYESGFVIDKFPISRPNLTFSTLTVSNMSPEDSSIYLCSVELNVRAGYTFGSGTRLTVV.

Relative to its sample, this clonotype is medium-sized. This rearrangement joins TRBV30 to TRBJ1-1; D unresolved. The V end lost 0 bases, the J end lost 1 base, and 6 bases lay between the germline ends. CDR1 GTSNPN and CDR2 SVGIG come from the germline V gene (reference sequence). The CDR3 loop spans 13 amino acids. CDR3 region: CAWSVMQNTEAFF. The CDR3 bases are TGTGCCTGGAGTGTTATGCAGAACACTGAAGCTTTCTTT.

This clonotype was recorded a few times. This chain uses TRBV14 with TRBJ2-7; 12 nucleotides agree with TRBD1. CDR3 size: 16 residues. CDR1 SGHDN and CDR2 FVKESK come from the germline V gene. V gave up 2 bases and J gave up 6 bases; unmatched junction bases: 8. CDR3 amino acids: CASSQRSGTGGSEQYF. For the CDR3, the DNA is TGTGCCAGCAGCCAAAGGTCCGGGACAGGGGGCTCCGAGCAGTACTTC.

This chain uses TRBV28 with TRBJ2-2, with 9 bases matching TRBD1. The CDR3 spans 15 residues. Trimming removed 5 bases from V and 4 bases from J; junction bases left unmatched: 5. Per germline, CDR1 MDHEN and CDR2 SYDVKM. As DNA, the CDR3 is TGTGCCAGCAGTACAGGGGGCGCCGCCACCGGGGAGCTGTTTTTT. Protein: CASSTGGAATGELFF.

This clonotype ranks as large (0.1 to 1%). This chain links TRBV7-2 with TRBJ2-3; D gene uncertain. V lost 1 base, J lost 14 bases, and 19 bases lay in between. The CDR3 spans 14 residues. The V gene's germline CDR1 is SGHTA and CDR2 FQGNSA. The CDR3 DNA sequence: TGTGCCAGCAGCTTAGACGTACTCGGGTTCGGAAGGTATTTT. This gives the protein CASSLDVLGFGRYF.

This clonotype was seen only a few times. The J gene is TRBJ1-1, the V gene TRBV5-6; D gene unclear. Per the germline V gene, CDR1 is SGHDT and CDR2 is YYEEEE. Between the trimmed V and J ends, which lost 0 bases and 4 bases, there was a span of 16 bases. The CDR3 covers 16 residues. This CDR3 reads CASSLGGRVLFTEAFF. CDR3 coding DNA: TGTGCCAGCAGCTTGGGCGGGAGGGTTCTATTCACTGAAGCTTTCTTT.

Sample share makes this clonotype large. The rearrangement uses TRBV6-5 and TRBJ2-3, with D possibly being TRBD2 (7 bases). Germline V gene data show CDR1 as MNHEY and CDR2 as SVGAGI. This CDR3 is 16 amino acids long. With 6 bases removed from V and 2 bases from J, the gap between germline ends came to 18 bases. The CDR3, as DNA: TGTGCCAGCAGCCCAAGGGGGGGGGGCCCCACAGATACGCAGTATTTT. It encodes CASSPRGGGPTDTQYF.

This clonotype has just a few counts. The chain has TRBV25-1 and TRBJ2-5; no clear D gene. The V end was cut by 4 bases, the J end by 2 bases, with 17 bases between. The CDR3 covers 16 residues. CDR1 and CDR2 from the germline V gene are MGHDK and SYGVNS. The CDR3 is CASSVPSRDLQETQYF. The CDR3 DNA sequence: TGTGCCAGCAGTGTGCCCTCTAGAGACCTTCAAGAGACCCAGTACTTC.

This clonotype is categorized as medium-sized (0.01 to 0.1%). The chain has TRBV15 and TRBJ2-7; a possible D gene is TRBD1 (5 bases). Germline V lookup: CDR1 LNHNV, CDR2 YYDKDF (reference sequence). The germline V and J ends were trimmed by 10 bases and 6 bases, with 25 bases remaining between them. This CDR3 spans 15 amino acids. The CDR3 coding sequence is TGTGCCATGGGTCAAAGACAGTCTCCACGGCGCGAGCAGTACTTC. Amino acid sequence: CAMGQRQSPRREQYF.

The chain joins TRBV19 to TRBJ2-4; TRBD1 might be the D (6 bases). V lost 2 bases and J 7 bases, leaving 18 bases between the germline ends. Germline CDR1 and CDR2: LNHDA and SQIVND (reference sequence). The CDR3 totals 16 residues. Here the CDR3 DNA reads TGTGCCAGTAGTATATTCCCCCCCACAGGGATGAACATTCAGTACTTC. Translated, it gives CASSIFPPTGMNIQYF.

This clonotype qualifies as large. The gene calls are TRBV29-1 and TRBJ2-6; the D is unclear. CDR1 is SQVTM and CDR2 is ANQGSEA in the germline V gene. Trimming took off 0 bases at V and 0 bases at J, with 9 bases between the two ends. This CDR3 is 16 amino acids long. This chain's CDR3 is CSVEDYRVSGANVLTF. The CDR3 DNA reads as TGCAGCGTTGAAGATTACCGGGTCTCTGGGGCCAACGTCCTGACTTTC.

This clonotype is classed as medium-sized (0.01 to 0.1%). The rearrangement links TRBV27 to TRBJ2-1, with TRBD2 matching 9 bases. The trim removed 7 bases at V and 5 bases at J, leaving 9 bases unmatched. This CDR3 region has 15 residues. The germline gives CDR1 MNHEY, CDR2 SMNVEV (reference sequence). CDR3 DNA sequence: TGTGCCAGCAATTCCCGACTAGCGGTAAACAATGAGCAGTTCTTC. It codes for CASNSRLAVNNEQFF.

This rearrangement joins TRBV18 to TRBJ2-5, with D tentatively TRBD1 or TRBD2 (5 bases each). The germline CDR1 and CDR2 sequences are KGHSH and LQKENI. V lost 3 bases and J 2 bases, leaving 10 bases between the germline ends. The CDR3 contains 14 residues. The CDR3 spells CASSPGPAQETQYF. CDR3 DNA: TGTGCCAGCTCACCGGGACCCGCACAAGAGACCCAGTACTTC.

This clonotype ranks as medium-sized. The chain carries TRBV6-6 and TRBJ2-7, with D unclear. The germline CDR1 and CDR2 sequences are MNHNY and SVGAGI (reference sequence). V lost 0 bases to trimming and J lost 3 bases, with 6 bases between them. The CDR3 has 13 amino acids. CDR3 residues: CASSYSWDYEQYF. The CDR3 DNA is TGTGCCAGCAGTTACTCGTGGGACTACGAGCAGTACTTC.

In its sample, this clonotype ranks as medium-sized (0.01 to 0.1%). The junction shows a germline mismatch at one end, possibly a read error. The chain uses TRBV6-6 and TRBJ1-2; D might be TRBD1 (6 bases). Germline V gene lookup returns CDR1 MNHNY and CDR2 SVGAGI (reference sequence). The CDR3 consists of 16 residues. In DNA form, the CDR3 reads TGTGCCAGCCGTTATCGGGATTTGGGGGGCGCGAGGGGCTACACCTTC. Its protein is CASRYRDLGGARGYTF.

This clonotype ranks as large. The CDR3, as DNA: TGCAGCGTTGAAGAAAGGGGCAGGGGCTCCTACGAGCAGTACTTC. Protein: CSVEERGRGSYEQYF. The V gene is TRBV29-1, the J gene TRBJ2-7; a possible D gene is TRBD1 (6 bases). The V gene lost 0 bases and the J gene lost 0 bases, with 12 bases spanning the gap. The CDR3 is 15 residues long. Germline CDR1 SQVTM, CDR2 ANQGSEA.

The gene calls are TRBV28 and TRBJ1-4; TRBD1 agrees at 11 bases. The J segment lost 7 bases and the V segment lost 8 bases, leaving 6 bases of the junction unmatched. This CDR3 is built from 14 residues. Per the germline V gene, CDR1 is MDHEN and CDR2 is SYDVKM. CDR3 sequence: CASHAGQGGEKLFF. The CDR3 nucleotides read TGTGCCAGCCACGCGGGACAGGGGGGTGAAAAACTGTTTTTT.

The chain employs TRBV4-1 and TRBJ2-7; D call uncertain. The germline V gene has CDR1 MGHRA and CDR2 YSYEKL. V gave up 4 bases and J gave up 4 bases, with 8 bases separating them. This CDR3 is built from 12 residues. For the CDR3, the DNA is TGCGCCAGCAGCCCGGACGGGTACGAGCAGTACTTC. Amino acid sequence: CASSPDGYEQYF.

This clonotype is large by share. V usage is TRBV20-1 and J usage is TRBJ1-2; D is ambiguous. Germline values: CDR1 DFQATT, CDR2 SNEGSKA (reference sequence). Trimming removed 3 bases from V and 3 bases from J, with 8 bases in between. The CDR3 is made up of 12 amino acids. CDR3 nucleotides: TGCAGTGCTAGCCCGAACCACTATGGCTACACCTTC. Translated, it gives CSASPNHYGYTF.

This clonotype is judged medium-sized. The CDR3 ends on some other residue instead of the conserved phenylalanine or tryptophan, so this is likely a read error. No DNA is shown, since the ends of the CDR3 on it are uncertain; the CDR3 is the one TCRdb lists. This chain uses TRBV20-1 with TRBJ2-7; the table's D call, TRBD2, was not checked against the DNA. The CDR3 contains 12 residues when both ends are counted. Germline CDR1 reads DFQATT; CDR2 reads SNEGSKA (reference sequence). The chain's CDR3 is CSAKAIQLPFSI.

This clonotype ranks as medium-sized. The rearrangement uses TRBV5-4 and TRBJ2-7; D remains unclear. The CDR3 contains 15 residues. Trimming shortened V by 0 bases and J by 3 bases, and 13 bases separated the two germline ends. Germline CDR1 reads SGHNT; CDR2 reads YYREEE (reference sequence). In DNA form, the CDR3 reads TGTGCCAGCAGCTTGGGTTCAGTACTTCTCTACGAGCAGTACTTC. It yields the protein CASSLGSVLLYEQYF.

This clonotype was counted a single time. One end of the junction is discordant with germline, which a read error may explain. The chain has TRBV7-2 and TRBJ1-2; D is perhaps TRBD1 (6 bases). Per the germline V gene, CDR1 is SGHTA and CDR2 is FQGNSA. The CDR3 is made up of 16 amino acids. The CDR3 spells CASSLDPWDNNYGYSF. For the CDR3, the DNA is TGTGCCAGCAGCCTCGACCCGTGGGACAATAACTATGGCTACAGCTTC.

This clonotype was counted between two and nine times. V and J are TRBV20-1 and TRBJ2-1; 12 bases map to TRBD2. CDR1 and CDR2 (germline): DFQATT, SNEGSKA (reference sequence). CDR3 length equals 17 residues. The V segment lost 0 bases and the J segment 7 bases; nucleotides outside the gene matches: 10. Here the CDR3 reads CSARDPRTSGASNEQFF. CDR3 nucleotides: TGCAGTGCTAGAGATCCCCGGACTAGCGGGGCTTCGAATGAGCAGTTCTTC.

The CDR3 nucleotides are TGTGCCAGCAGCCAAGATTGGGGTAATGAAGATACGCAGTATTTT. It codes for CASSQDWGNEDTQYF. The gene calls are TRBV4-2 and TRBJ2-3; D ambiguous. Germline-derived CDR1 and CDR2 are LGHNA and YNFKEQ. The CDR3 is 15 amino acids. Trimming stripped 0 bases from V and 5 bases from J, with 12 bases between.

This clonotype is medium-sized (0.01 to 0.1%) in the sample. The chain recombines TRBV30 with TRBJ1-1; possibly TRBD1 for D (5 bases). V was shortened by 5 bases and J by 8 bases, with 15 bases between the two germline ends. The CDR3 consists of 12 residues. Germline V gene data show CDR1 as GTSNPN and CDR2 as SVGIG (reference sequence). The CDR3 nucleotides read TGTGCCTGGGACGGGGGGTTGGGGGAAGCTTTCTTT. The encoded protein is CAWDGGLGEAFF.